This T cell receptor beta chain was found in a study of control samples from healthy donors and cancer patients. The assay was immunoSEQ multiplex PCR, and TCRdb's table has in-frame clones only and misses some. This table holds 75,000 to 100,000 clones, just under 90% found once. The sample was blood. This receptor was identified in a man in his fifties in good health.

The CDR3 DNA reads as TGTGCCAGTATGCAGAAACAGGGGGCAATTGGGGACAGCTCCTACAATGAGCAGTTCTTC. Translating it yields CASMQKQGAIGDSSYNEQFF. The V and J genes are TRBV19 and TRBJ2-1; TRBD1 matches at 9 bases. Trimming at V came to 7 bases and at J to 0 bases, leaving 19 bases not matched to a gene. Germline CDR1 reads LNHDA; CDR2 reads SQIVND (reference sequence). This CDR3 region has 20 residues.